This TCR beta chain stems from a study of PD-1 blockade in mismatch repair-deficient tumors. Background on the study: Patients had fewer than 15 mismatch repair-deficient cancer types and were previously treated and progressing.

Notes on this clone: Its antigen is not known.

Generated by immunoSEQ multiplex PCR, the TCRdb table keeps only in-frame clones and is missing some. This sample yields 30,000 to 40,000 clones, of which 70% to 90% are seen a single time; approximately 3.9% belongs to the top ten. This CDR3 comprises 16 residues. Germline V gives CDR1 SGHVS, CDR2 FNYEAQ. J lost 3 bases, V lost 5 bases, and 8 bases had no gene match. PCR or immunohistochemistry showed mismatch repair deficiency in every enrolled patient. Study results and caveats: Rapid post-treatment expansion, then contraction, generally preceding radiologic response, marked tumor-resident clones.

The chain combines TRBV7-6 with TRBJ2-1; 9 positions agree with TRBD2. The clonotype was recovered from an adult with mismatch repair-deficient cancer. Sequenced material: peripheral blood, taken approximately 80 weeks after starting pembrolizumab. CDR3 in DNA: TGTGCCAGCAGCCCACAAGCGGGAGGAATCTACAATGAGCAGTTCTTC. This gives the protein CASSPQAGGIYNEQFF.